These 8 T cell receptor beta chains were sequenced from one sample in a study of CD8+ T cells in alopecia areata. The sequencing template was cDNA reverse transcribed from extracted RNA. The protocol was immunoSEQ multiplex PCR, while the TCRdb copy is restricted to in-frame clones and leaves out a portion. The table has some 190,000 clones, 50% to 60% seen once; the top ten hold roughly 0.71%. This sample's treatment: oral pan-JAK inhibitor, 5-10 mg twice daily. The sample was CD4+ T cells sorted from blood, taken at week 4, from a patient treated with tofacitinib. These receptors came from a human donor with alopecia areata.

V is TRBV5-1 and J is TRBJ1-1; 9 bases fit TRBD1. The germline gives CDR1 SGHRS, CDR2 YFSETQ. V gave up 0 bases and J gave up 6 bases; unmatched junction bases: 6. This CDR3 contains 15 residues. Here the CDR3 reads CASSLEGQGFAEAFF. Here the CDR3 DNA reads TGCGCCAGCAGCTTGGAAGGACAGGGGTTTGCTGAAGCTTTCTTT.

The chain is built from TRBV27 and TRBJ1-2; no clear D. Per germline, CDR1 MNHEY and CDR2 SMNVEV (reference sequence). The V gene lost 2 bases and the J gene lost 4 bases, with 5 bases spanning the gap. The CDR3 totals 12 residues. DNA of the CDR3: TGTGCCAGCAGTTTAAATGGCTATGGCTACACCTTC. It encodes CASSLNGYGYTF.

The rearrangement links TRBV29-1 to TRBJ2-2, with TRBD1 matching over 8 bases. Germline CDR1 SQVTM, CDR2 ANQGSEA. There are 14 residues in the CDR3. The V segment lost 2 bases and the J segment 5 bases; nucleotides outside the gene matches: 4. Here the CDR3 DNA reads TGCAGCGTTGAACAGGGGGCTGGGACCGGGGAGCTGTTTTTT. It yields the protein CSVEQGAGTGELFF.

This chain uses TRBV6-5 with TRBJ2-6; D uncertain. The CDR3 length is 14 residues. Germline CDR1 MNHEY, CDR2 SVGAGI. V was pared by 0 bases and J by 2 bases, with 2 bases between. The CDR3 loop is CASSYSPGANVLTF. In nucleotides, the CDR3 is TGTGCCAGCAGTTACTCGCCTGGGGCCAACGTCCTGACTTTC.

The rearrangement uses TRBV4-3 and TRBJ2-7; 9 bases match TRBD1. The V and J ends lost 4 bases and 2 bases, in that order; junction bases with no gene match: 9. Germline V gene sequence: CDR1 LGHNA, CDR2 YSLEER. This CDR3 has 16 amino acids. The CDR3 nucleotides are TGCGCCAGCAGCCTCCAATGGCGGACAGGGGCCTACGAGCAGTACTTC. Encoded protein: CASSLQWRTGAYEQYF.

This clone was seen only a few times. The CDR3 loop is CASSPVGGNQPQHF. The CDR3 DNA follows: TGTGCCAGCAGCCCGGTAGGGGGGAATCAGCCCCAGCATTTT. The chain recombines TRBV25-1 with TRBJ1-5; weak D call: TRBD1 (6 bases). CDR1 and CDR2 (germline): MGHDK, SYGVNS. The CDR3 has 14 amino acids. V lost 6 bases and J 4 bases, leaving 13 bases between the germline ends.

The J gene is TRBJ2-3, the V gene TRBV11-2; 10 bases match TRBD2. The CDR3 length is 16 residues. With V trimmed by 1 base and J by 0 bases, 1 base remained unmatched. The germline CDR1 and CDR2 sequences are SGHAT and FQNNGV. CDR3 nucleotide sequence: TGTGCCAGCAGCTTAGGGACTAGCGGAAGCACAGATACGCAGTATTTT. Encoded protein: CASSLGTSGSTDTQYF.

This chain links TRBV29-1 with TRBJ2-3, with D maybe TRBD2 (6 bases). The V gene's germline CDR1 is SQVTM and CDR2 ANQGSEA. This CDR3 spans 15 amino acids. V lost 4 bases to trimming and J lost 1 base, with 15 bases between them. The CDR3 reads CSVAGTERGTDTQYF. CDR3 sequence (DNA): TGCAGCGTTGCGGGGACTGAAAGGGGCACAGATACGCAGTATTTT.